This is a list of T cell receptor beta chains from one sample in a study of cytomegalovirus exposure and HLA in healthy donors. The assay was immunoSEQ multiplex PCR, and TCRdb's table has in-frame clones only and misses some. The profile shows 150,000 to 200,000 clones, more than 80% of them singletons. The sample comprised PBMCs. These receptor sequences come from a young woman in good health and CMV-seropositive. CDR3s include the opening cysteine and the closing phenylalanine or tryptophan. Fields, in order: clone size, CDR3 length, V gene, J gene, D gene, CDR3 DNA, CDR3 protein. A D gene is named only where the DNA matches it firmly. The size field is filled for only some rows; it gives once, few, many or a size class.

size: -
length: 15
V: TRBV18
J: TRBJ2-7
D: -
DNA: TGTGCCAGCTCACCAAACCGGGACAACTACTACGAGCAGTACTTC
CDR3: CASSPNRDNYYEQYF

size: -
length: 14
V: TRBV23-1
J: TRBJ2-1
D: -
DNA: TGCGCCAGCAAGCCGGACAGTCCCATCAATGAGCAGTTCTTC
CDR3: CASKPDSPINEQFF

size: -
length: 14
V: TRBV7-2
J: TRBJ2-7
D: -
DNA: TGTGCCAGCACCCCCCCCAGGAGGGCACACGAGCAGTACTTC
CDR3: CASTPPRRAHEQYF

size: -
length: 14
V: TRBV9
J: TRBJ1-1
D: -
DNA: TGTGCCAGCAGCGTCCGATACCAGGACACTGAAGCTTTCTTT
CDR3: CASSVRYQDTEAFF

size: few
length: 14
V: TRBV6-4
J: TRBJ2-1
D: TRBD2
DNA: TGTGCCAGCAGTGACAGCGGGGGGAAGAATGAGCAGTTCTTC
CDR3: CASSDSGGKNEQFF

size: -
length: 16
V: TRBV27
J: TRBJ2-7
D: -
DNA: TGTGCCAGCAGCCCCCTTGCGGAGGGGGGGGGCTACGAGCAGTACTTC
CDR3: CASSPLAEGGGYEQYF

size: -
length: 13
V: TRBV27
J: TRBJ1-2
D: TRBD1
DNA: TGTGCCAGCAGTTTCCCAGGGGGTTATGGCTACACCTTC
CDR3: CASSFPGGYGYTF

size: -
length: 14
V: TRBV6-1
J: TRBJ2-3
D: -
DNA: TGTGCCAGCACCCAAGGGGCAGGGGTCGATACGCAGTATTTT
CDR3: CASTQGAGVDTQYF

size: -
length: 16
V: TRBV27
J: TRBJ2-7
D: TRBD2
DNA: TGTGCCAGCAGTTTAGTCAGCGCGGGGGGGGCCTACGAGCAGTACTTC
CDR3: CASSLVSAGGAYEQYF

size: -
length: 17
V: TRBV10-1
J: TRBJ2-5
D: -
DNA: TGCGCCAGCAGTGTCCTCCTAAAGAGGGTAGGGCAAGAGACCCAGTACTTC
CDR3: CASSVLLKRVGQETQYF

size: -
length: 19
V: TRBV19
J: TRBJ1-1
D: TRBD1
DNA: TGTGCCAGTAGTATAAGGCTTGCGGGCAGGGGGCGAAGGATGGCTGAAGCTTTCTTT
CDR3: CASSIRLAGRGRRMAEAFF

size: -
length: 16
V: TRBV7-6
J: TRBJ2-1
D: -
DNA: TGTGCCAGCAGCTCCAAAAGGGGGCTAGCGAGGAATGAGCAGTTCTTC
CDR3: CASSSKRGLARNEQFF

size: -
length: 14
V: TRBV19
J: TRBJ2-5
D: -
DNA: TGTGCCAGTAGTATCCGCCCCCTAGGCGAGACCCAGTACTTC
CDR3: CASSIRPLGETQYF

size: -
length: 13
V: TRBV28
J: TRBJ1-1
D: -
DNA: TGTGCCAGCAGTTGGACAGAGAACACTGAAGCTTTCTTT
CDR3: CASSWTENTEAFF

size: -
length: 14
V: TRBV5-1
J: TRBJ2-4
D: TRBD2
DNA: TGCGCCAGCAGCTTGGCCGGGACTAGCGGGACTCAGTACTTC
CDR3: CASSLAGTSGTQYF

size: -
length: 15
V: TRBV7-8
J: TRBJ2-1
D: TRBD2
DNA: TGTGCCAGCAGCTTAGTCCGCGGGAGGTACAATGAGCAGTTCTTC
CDR3: CASSLVRGRYNEQFF

size: -
length: 17
V: TRBV6-1
J: TRBJ2-7
D: -
DNA: TGTGCCAGCAGTGAAGAACTGAAAACCATCCCTCACTACGAGCAGTACTTC
CDR3: CASSEELKTIPHYEQYF

size: -
length: 14
V: TRBV27
J: TRBJ1-5
D: -
DNA: TGTGCCAGCAGTTCGGGACAATCCGTCCAGCCCCAGCATTTT
CDR3: CASSSGQSVQPQHF

size: -
length: 15
V: TRBV5-1
J: TRBJ2-7
D: TRBD2
DNA: TGCGCCAGCAGCTCTAATCCGGGGGGAACCTACGAGCAGTACTTC
CDR3: CASSSNPGGTYEQYF

size: -
length: 14
V: TRBV6-1
J: TRBJ1-6
D: -
DNA: TGTGCCAGCAGTGAACGTCTGGACATTTCACCCCTCCACTTT
CDR3: CASSERLDISPLHF

size: few
length: 18
V: TRBV5-4
J: TRBJ2-7
D: TRBD1
DNA: TGTGCCAGCAGCTTGAGTCGTGACCAGGGACAGGGGTTTAACGAGCAGTACTTC
CDR3: CASSLSRDQGQGFNEQYF

size: -
length: 19
V: TRBV27
J: TRBJ1-6
D: -
DNA: TGTGCCAGCAAGCTTAGCCCGGAACAGGCGAGCTCCTATAATTCACCCCTCCACTTT
CDR3: CASKLSPEQASSYNSPLHF

size: -
length: 17
V: TRBV5-4
J: TRBJ2-2
D: TRBD2
DNA: TGTGCCAGCAGCTTGCGGCGCGGGGGAACGAACACCGGGGAGCTGTTTTTT
CDR3: CASSLRRGGTNTGELFF

size: -
length: 13
V: TRBV18
J: TRBJ1-2
D: -
DNA: TGTGCCAGCTCACCACTCGACAGATCCGGCTACACCTTC
CDR3: CASSPLDRSGYTF

size: -
length: 18
V: TRBV23-1
J: TRBJ1-5
D: -
DNA: TGCGCCAGCAGTCACCCGGCGGGAGCCACGACTTGCAATCAGCCCCAGCATTTT
CDR3: CASSHPAGATTCNQPQHF

size: -
length: 13
V: TRBV5-1
J: TRBJ1-1
D: -
DNA: TGCGCCAGCAGCTTGTTCGGCGGGACTGAAGCTTTCTTT
CDR3: CASSLFGGTEAFF

size: -
length: 15
V: TRBV6-1
J: TRBJ1-1
D: -
DNA: TGTGCCAGCACCGGACAAGGGGGGGAGAACACTGAAGCTTTCTTT
CDR3: CASTGQGGENTEAFF

size: -
length: 16
V: TRBV4-3
J: TRBJ2-1
D: -
DNA: TGCGCCAGCAGCCAAGAGGAGGTCGGGAGATGGAATGAGCAGTTCTTC
CDR3: CASSQEEVGRWNEQFF

size: -
length: 17
V: TRBV4-1
J: TRBJ2-3
D: TRBD1
DNA: TGCGCCAGCAGCCAAGAATTGGGCACAGGGGGCACAGATACGCAGTATTTT
CDR3: CASSQELGTGGTDTQYF

size: -
length: 14
V: TRBV11-2
J: TRBJ1-4
D: TRBD1
DNA: TGTGCCAGCAGCTCGGGACAGGGTAGGGAAAAACTGTTTTTT
CDR3: CASSSGQGREKLFF

size: -
length: 15
V: TRBV18
J: TRBJ2-3
D: TRBD2
DNA: TGTGCCAGCTCACGGATAGCGGGGGCAACAGATACGCAGTATTTT
CDR3: CASSRIAGATDTQYF

size: -
length: 15
V: TRBV9
J: TRBJ2-3
D: -
DNA: TGTGCCAGCAGCGTTCTTAGCATGGGCACAGATACGCAGTATTTT
CDR3: CASSVLSMGTDTQYF

size: -
length: 14
V: TRBV9
J: TRBJ2-1
D: TRBD2
DNA: TGTGCCAGCAGCGATCCGGGAGGGGGCAATGAGCAGTTCTTC
CDR3: CASSDPGGGNEQFF

size: -
length: 13
V: TRBV15
J: TRBJ1-1
D: -
DNA: TGTGCCACCAGCAGAGATCCCCTCACTGAAGCTTTCTTT
CDR3: CATSRDPLTEAFF

size: -
length: 12
V: TRBV5-1
J: TRBJ1-1
D: -
DNA: TGCGCCAGCAGCTGGGGGGGAGGCGAAGCTTTCTTT
CDR3: CASSWGGGEAFF

size: -
length: 14
V: TRBV5-6
J: TRBJ2-4
D: TRBD1
DNA: TGTGCCAGCAGCTCCGACAGGGGCTGGAACATTCAGTACTTC
CDR3: CASSSDRGWNIQYF

size: -
length: 13
V: TRBV19
J: TRBJ1-2
D: -
DNA: TGTGCCAGTAGTATTTTTCAGGGGAATGGCTACACCTTC
CDR3: CASSIFQGNGYTF

size: -
length: 12
V: TRBV18
J: TRBJ1-2
D: -
DNA: TGTGCCGGCTATTGGCAGGTCTATGGCTACACCTTC
CDR3: CAGYWQVYGYTF

size: -
length: 13
V: TRBV27
J: TRBJ2-3
D: TRBD2
DNA: TGTGCCAGCCTAGCGGGAGGAACAGATACGCAGTATTTT
CDR3: CASLAGGTDTQYF

size: -
length: 14
V: TRBV2
J: TRBJ2-7
D: -
DNA: TGTGCCAGCAGCCTACCCGGGAGTTCCTACGAGCAGTACTTC
CDR3: CASSLPGSSYEQYF

size: -
length: 17
V: TRBV15
J: TRBJ1-5
D: TRBD1
DNA: TGTGCCACCAGCGGGGAATCTACAGGGGTGAGCAATCAGCCCCAGCATTTT
CDR3: CATSGESTGVSNQPQHF

size: -
length: 16
V: TRBV7-6
J: TRBJ2-2
D: -
DNA: TGTGCCAGCAGCTTAGCCGGAGGGGACAACACCGGGGAGCTGTTTTTT
CDR3: CASSLAGGDNTGELFF

size: -
length: 14
V: TRBV5-4
J: TRBJ2-5
D: TRBD2
DNA: TGTGCCTGGGGCCCCCTGGCGGGAGTGGATACCCAGTACTTC
CDR3: CAWGPLAGVDTQYF

size: few
length: 14
V: TRBV29-1
J: TRBJ2-4
D: -
DNA: TGCAGCGTTGGAGACAGACTAGCCAAAAACATTCAGTACTTC
CDR3: CSVGDRLAKNIQYF

size: once
length: 16
V: TRBV7-3
J: TRBJ1-2
D: TRBD1
DNA: TGTGCCAGCAGCTTAACAGGACAGGGTTCATACTATGGCTACACCTTC
CDR3: CASSLTGQGSYYGYTF

size: -
length: 15
V: TRBV10-2
J: TRBJ2-3
D: -
DNA: TGCGCCAGCAGTGAGTTGACCCTTCCAGCGGATACGCAGTATTTT
CDR3: CASSELTLPADTQYF

size: -
length: 13
V: TRBV27
J: TRBJ1-1
D: -
DNA: TGTGCCAGCAGTTTACAGGGGAACACTGAAGCTTTCTTT
CDR3: CASSLQGNTEAFF